The entry below gives a single T cell receptor (beta chain) sequence along with its context. This clonotype was found a few times. The antigen it recognizes is unknown. No base quality information exists; no much larger clone differs at one position. These data come from a study of T cell repertoires in cytomegalovirus infection (dated by TCRdb to the late 2010s). Looking at the study overall: Alongside well-studied HLA-B-restricted epitopes, the peptide stimulations were aimed at recently identified HLA-C-restricted CMV epitopes, whose presentation resists viral immunomodulation. Donor HLA type was relevant to the analysis, because carriage of CMV infection together with the matching HLA type was indicated by public TCR beta signatures.

Its CDR3 holds 16 amino acids, cysteine through phenylalanine. CDR3 DNA is the only sequence kept; it has 48 bases, read in frame from the first base. From V the trimming removes 4 bases and from J it removes 0 bases, while the gene matches leave 5 bases of the junction unaccounted for. Per the publication, the treatment or condition label means: in vitro stimulation with specific CMV peptide epitopes to enrich CMV-specific T cells. The sequencer listed for this sample is Illumina HiSeq 1500. In-frame beta chains were kept once TCRdb had trimmed the public reads at Q25 with fastp and called clones with MiXCR. CDR3 protein duplicates are merged, each entry listing the most common genes and DNA. Here the sample has some 480,000 distinct CDR3 sequences; around 30% occur a single time. About 17% of the sample goes to the ten largest clones. Study-wide conclusions, independent of this receptor: The ex vivo response was dominated by HLA-C-restricted CMV-specific TCR beta clonotypes, which also provided the single most frequent clonotype in two of eight donors. Cumulative frequency of public TCR beta family members discriminated carriers of CMV infection plus the relevant HLA type in this cohort and an independent approximately 370-donor cohort.

Recombination connected TRBV12-3 or TRBV12-4 to TRBJ2-3, with 9 central nucleotides matching TRBD1. This specimen was cultured PBMCs, taken from culture after CMV antigen stimulation. The TCR originated in a human donor in good health (CMV status not recorded). Some clones in this sample may be carry-over from other donors' samples. The nucleotide sequence reads as follows: TGTGCCAGCAGTTCCGGACAGGGGCTTAGCACAGATACGCAGTATTTT. Translated, this is CASSSGQGLSTDTQYF.